The 21 T cell receptor beta chains below all came from one sample that was sequenced in a study of blood T cell repertoires in COVID-19. Repertoires were generated with immunoSEQ multiplex PCR, while TCRdb's copy carries only in-frame clones and drops some. The table lists about 240,000 clones, approximately 84% of them singletons. The sequencing sample was made of peripheral blood. The receptors originated from a man aged 50-60 years with acute or convalescent COVID-19.

The V gene is TRBV11-2, the J gene TRBJ1-6; tentatively, D is TRBD1 (5 bases). CDR3 length equals 15 residues. V was clipped by 5 bases and J by 6 bases, with 14 bases between them. The V gene's germline CDR1 is SGHAT and CDR2 FQNNGV. The CDR3 is CASSPRIQANSPLHF. Written as DNA, the CDR3 is TGTGCCAGCAGCCCAAGGATACAGGCTAATTCACCCCTCCACTTT.

The rearrangement uses TRBV18 and TRBJ1-6; 9 bases are a match to TRBD1. The J segment lost 10 bases and the V segment lost 3 bases, leaving 10 bases of the junction unmatched. The CDR3 sequence is 16 residues long. Germline assignment: CDR1 KGHSH and CDR2 LQKENI. The CDR3 bases are TGTGCCAGCTCACCGAACCCGGACAGGGGTAGCTCACCCCTCCACTTT. As protein: CASSPNPDRGSSPLHF. Full variable domain (outside the CDR3, taken from reference TRBV18 and TRBJ1-6): NAGVMQNPRHLVRRRGQEARLRCSPMKGHSHVYWYRQLPEEGLKFMVYLQKENIIDESGMPKERFSAEFPKEGPSILRIQQVVRGDSAAYFCASSPNPDRGSSPLHFGNGTRLTVT.

CDR3 bases: TGCGCCAGCAGCCAAGAGTGGGCAGGGGGCTCCTACGAGCAGTACTTC. Encoded protein: CASSQEWAGGSYEQYF. J is TRBJ2-7 and V is TRBV4-1; 7 bases match TRBD1. V lost 0 bases to trimming and J lost 0 bases; unmatched junction nucleotides: 5. Germline V gene data show CDR1 as MGHRA and CDR2 as YSYEKL. CDR3 length: 16 residues.

In nucleotides, the CDR3 is TGTGCCACCCGTGTTGGAGGCTTAAGCACAGATACGCAGTATTTT. This encodes CATRVGGLSTDTQYF. J is TRBJ2-3 and V is TRBV27, with D tentatively TRBD2 (5 bases). The germline V and J ends were trimmed by 10 bases and 0 bases, with 17 bases remaining between them. The germline gives CDR1 MNHEY, CDR2 SMNVEV (reference sequence). The CDR3 has 15 residues.

As to this clone: Germline and junction disagree at one end, which may indicate a read error. V gene TRBV28 combines with J gene TRBJ2-7, with 8 nucleotides matching TRBD1. Germline V lookup: CDR1 MDHEN, CDR2 SYDVKM. This CDR3 is 12 amino acids long. The CDR3: CASSVFGTGGNF. CDR3 in DNA: TGTGCCAGCAGCGTGTTTGGGACAGGCGGGAACTTC.

The chain carries TRBV24-1 and TRBJ2-5, with 8 bases that match TRBD1. The V and J ends lost 2 bases and 6 bases, in that order; junction bases with no gene match: 7. CDR3 length: 15 residues. Looked up from germline, CDR1 is KGHDR and CDR2 is SFDVKD. CDR3 in DNA: TGTGCCACCAGTGATTCGCAGGGGGCGGGAAAGACCCAGTACTTC. Translating gives CATSDSQGAGKTQYF.

This chain connects TRBV27 to TRBJ1-2; 12 nucleotides line up with TRBD1. The CDR3 length is 15 residues. CDR1 and CDR2 (germline): MNHEY, SMNVEV (reference sequence). V lost 2 bases to trimming and J lost 8 bases; unmatched junction nucleotides: 6. CDR3 in amino acids: CASSLQGQGAGGYTF. For the CDR3, the DNA is TGTGCCAGCAGTTTACAGGGACAGGGGGCAGGAGGCTACACCTTC.

The chain combines TRBV28 with TRBJ1-1; D gene unclear. The CDR3 spans 14 residues. Trimming took 7 bases from V and 0 from J, leaving 12 bases between them. In germline, CDR1 is MDHEN, CDR2 SYDVKM. The CDR3 nucleotides read TGTGCCAGCACCAAAAGAGCCATGAACACTGAAGCTTTCTTT. This gives the protein CASTKRAMNTEAFF.

This clone was counted a few times. The chain joins TRBV11-3 to TRBJ2-1, with 14 bases matching TRBD2. CDR1 is SGHNT and CDR2 is YENEEA in the germline V gene. With V trimmed by 5 bases and J by 15 bases, 6 bases remained unmatched. The CDR3 loop spans 13 amino acids. The CDR3 protein is CASSIGTSGSSFF. The CDR3, as DNA: TGTGCCAGCAGCATCGGGACTAGCGGGAGCTCGTTCTTC.

The V call is TRBV2, the J call TRBJ1-6; D gene unclear. The germline gives CDR1 SNHLY, CDR2 FYNNEI. With 5 bases removed from V and 3 bases from J, the gap between germline ends came to 8 bases. The CDR3 has 14 amino acids. This chain's CDR3 is CASSSQFYNSPLHF. The DNA for the CDR3 is TGTGCCAGCAGTTCGCAGTTCTATAATTCACCCCTCCACTTT. Complete variable domain (other parts from reference TRBV2 and TRBJ1-6): EPEVTQTPSHQVTQMGQEVILRCVPISNHLYFYWYRQILGQKVEFLVSFYNNEISEKSEIFDDQFSVERPDGSNFTLKIRSTKLEDSAMYFCASSSQFYNSPLHFGNGTRLTVT.

There are a few counts of this clone. The V and J genes are TRBV7-9 and TRBJ1-3, with 8 bases fitting TRBD1. This CDR3 is built from 19 residues. In germline, CDR1 is SEHNR, CDR2 FQNEAQ (reference sequence). With 6 bases clipped from V and 0 bases from J, the junction kept 16 bases outside the gene matches. CDR3 region: CASRPPGQAAYLSGNTIYF. The DNA for the CDR3 is TGTGCCAGCAGGCCACCGGGACAGGCCGCGTACCTCTCTGGAAACACCATATATTTT.

This clone was observed a single time. This rearrangement joins TRBV30 to TRBJ2-1; D unclear. The CDR3 sequence is 11 residues long. Trimming pared 1 base from V and 6 bases from J, leaving 4 bases between. The germline V gene has CDR1 GTSNPN and CDR2 SVGIG (reference sequence). The CDR3 reads CAWSAFNEQFF. DNA of the CDR3: TGTGCCTGGAGTGCGTTCAATGAGCAGTTCTTC.

The chain couples TRBV29-1 to TRBJ2-1, with D possibly TRBD1 on 6 matching bases. V was pared by 7 bases and J by 0 bases, with 19 bases between. This CDR3 is 16 amino acids long. The germline V gene encodes CDR1 SQVTM and CDR2 ANQGSEA. The CDR3 DNA reads TGCAGCGCCGTAGGACAGACGATAAGCTCCTACAATGAGCAGTTCTTC. Encoded protein: CSAVGQTISSYNEQFF.

V is TRBV6-1 and J is TRBJ2-3, with 9 positions matching TRBD2. V lost 0 bases, J lost 5 bases, and 3 bases stayed unmatched. Germline V CDR1 and CDR2: MNHNS, SASEGT. The CDR3 has 15 amino acids. The CDR3 spells CASSEAGTSLDTQYF. The CDR3 bases are TGTGCCAGCAGTGAAGCAGGGACTAGCTTAGATACGCAGTATTTT.

This chain connects TRBV6-5 to TRBJ2-1; 11 nucleotides match TRBD2. The germline V gene encodes CDR1 MNHEY and CDR2 SVGAGI. This CDR3 has 14 amino acids. The V gene end was trimmed by 7 bases and the J gene end by 6 bases; junction bases not matched to a gene: 5. The CDR3 loop reads CASTSLAGVNEQFF. In DNA form, the CDR3 reads TGTGCCAGCACTTCACTAGCGGGAGTCAATGAGCAGTTCTTC.

The chain has TRBV11-2 and TRBJ2-7, with D possibly being TRBD1 (5 bases). CDR3 length: 13 residues. V lost 1 base and J lost 2, with 6 bases in between. Looked up from germline, CDR1 is SGHAT and CDR2 is FQNNGV. In nucleotides, the CDR3 is TGTGCCAGCAGCTTAGTACAGGCCTACGAGCAGTACTTC. Translating it yields CASSLVQAYEQYF.

Remarks on this clone: Other nucleotide sequences from this sample produce the same CDR3. The chain employs TRBV2 and TRBJ1-5; 9 bases fit TRBD1. Germline CDR1 SNHLY, CDR2 FYNNEI. V shed 7 bases, J shed 7 bases, and the junction held 8 bases outside the gene matches. The CDR3 is 14 residues long. The CDR3 region is CASTPGQGNQPQHF. The CDR3 DNA follows: TGTGCCAGCACCCCGGGACAGGGAAACCAGCCCCAGCATTTT.

V usage is TRBV10-1 and J usage is TRBJ1-1; a possible D gene is TRBD1 (6 bases). CDR1 is WNHNN, CDR2 SYGVQD, per germline (reference sequence). The CDR3 is made up of 14 amino acids. With 6 bases removed from V and 0 bases from J, the gap between germline ends came to 11 bases. Here the CDR3 DNA reads TGCGCCAGCAGCGCGAGGACAGTGAACACTGAAGCTTTCTTT. Its translation is CASSARTVNTEAFF.

This rearrangement joins TRBV5-1 to TRBJ2-5; the D gene is possibly TRBD2 (6 bases). The germline gives CDR1 SGHRS, CDR2 YFSETQ. The CDR3 totals 13 residues. V lost 0 bases, J lost 4 bases, and 7 bases lay in between. CDR3 loop: CASSLGAGETQYF. As DNA, the CDR3 is TGCGCCAGCAGCTTGGGAGCGGGAGAGACCCAGTACTTC.

The chain uses TRBV19 and TRBJ1-6; D ambiguous. Germline V lookup: CDR1 LNHDA, CDR2 SQIVND (reference sequence). CDR3 size: 13 residues. V lost 7 bases, J lost 10 bases, and 14 bases lay in between. The CDR3 protein is CASTTRRGSPLHF. The CDR3, as DNA: TGTGCCAGTACAACCAGACGCGGCTCACCCCTCCACTTT.

This clone appeared once. The chain recombines TRBV30 with TRBJ1-1, with unresolved D. Trimming pared 5 bases from V and 8 bases from J, leaving 9 bases between. Germline V gene sequence: CDR1 GTSNPN, CDR2 SVGIG (reference sequence). The CDR3 is 10 residues long. Here the CDR3 reads CAWGAREAFF. CDR3 DNA sequence: TGTGCCTGGGGAGCTCGGGAAGCTTTCTTT.